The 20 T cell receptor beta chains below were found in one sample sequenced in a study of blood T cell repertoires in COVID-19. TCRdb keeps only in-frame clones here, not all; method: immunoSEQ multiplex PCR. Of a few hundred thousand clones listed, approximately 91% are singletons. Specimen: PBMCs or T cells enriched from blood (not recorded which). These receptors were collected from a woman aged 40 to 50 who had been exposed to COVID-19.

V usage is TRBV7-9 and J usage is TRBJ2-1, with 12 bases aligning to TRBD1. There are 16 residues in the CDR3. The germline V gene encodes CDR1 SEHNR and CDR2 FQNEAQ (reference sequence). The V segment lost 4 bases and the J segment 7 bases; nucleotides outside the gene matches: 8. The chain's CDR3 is CASSSPGQGAMNEQFF. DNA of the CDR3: TGTGCCAGCAGCTCCCCGGGACAGGGGGCTATGAATGAGCAGTTCTTC.

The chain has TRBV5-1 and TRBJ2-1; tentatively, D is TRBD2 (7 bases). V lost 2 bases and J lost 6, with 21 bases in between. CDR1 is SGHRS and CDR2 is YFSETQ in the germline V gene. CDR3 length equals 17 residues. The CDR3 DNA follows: TGCGCCAGCAGCTTTCGGGTGCCGGGGGGCCTTATCAATGAGCAGTTCTTC. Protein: CASSFRVPGGLINEQFF.

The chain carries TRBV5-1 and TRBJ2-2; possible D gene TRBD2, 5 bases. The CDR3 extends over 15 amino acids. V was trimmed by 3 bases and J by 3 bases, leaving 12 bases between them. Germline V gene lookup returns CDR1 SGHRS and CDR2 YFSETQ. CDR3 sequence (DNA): TGCGCCAGCAGCTCCTACACGGGGTACACCGGGGAGCTGTTTTTT. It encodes CASSSYTGYTGELFF.

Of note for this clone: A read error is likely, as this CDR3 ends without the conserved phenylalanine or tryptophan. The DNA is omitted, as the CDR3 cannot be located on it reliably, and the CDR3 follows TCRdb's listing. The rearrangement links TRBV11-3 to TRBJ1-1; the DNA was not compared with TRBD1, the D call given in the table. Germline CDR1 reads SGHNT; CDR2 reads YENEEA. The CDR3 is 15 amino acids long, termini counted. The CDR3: CASSRVPGTGGGVAL.

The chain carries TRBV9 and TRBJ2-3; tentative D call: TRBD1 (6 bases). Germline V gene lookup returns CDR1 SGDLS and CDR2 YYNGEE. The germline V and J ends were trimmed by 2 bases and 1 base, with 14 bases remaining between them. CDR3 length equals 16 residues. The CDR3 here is CASSVSAGVGTDTQYF. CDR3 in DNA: TGTGCCAGCAGCGTTAGCGCAGGGGTCGGCACAGATACGCAGTATTTT. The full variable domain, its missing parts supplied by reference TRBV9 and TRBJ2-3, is DSGVTQTPKHLITATGQRVTLRCSPRSGDLSVYWYQQSLDQGLQFLIQYYNGEERAKGNILERFSAQQFPDLHSELNLSSLELGDSALYFCASSVSAGVGTDTQYFGPGTRLTVL.

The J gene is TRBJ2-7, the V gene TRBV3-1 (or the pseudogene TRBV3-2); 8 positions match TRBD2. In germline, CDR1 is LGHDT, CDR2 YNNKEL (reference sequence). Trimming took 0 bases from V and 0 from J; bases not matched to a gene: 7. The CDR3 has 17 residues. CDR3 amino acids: CASSQETAGDSSYEQYF. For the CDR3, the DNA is TGTGCCAGCAGCCAAGAGACAGCGGGGGATAGCTCCTACGAGCAGTACTTC.

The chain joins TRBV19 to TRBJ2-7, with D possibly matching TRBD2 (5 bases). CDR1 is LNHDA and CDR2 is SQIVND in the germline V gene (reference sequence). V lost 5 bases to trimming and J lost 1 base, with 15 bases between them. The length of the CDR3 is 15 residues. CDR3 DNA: TGTGCCAGTAGTCCCCTGTGGACTTTTTCCTACGAGCAGTACTTC. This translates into CASSPLWTFSYEQYF.

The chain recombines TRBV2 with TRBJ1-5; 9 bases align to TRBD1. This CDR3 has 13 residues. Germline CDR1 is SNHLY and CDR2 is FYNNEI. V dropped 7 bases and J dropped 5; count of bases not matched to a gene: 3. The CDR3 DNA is TGTGCCAGCACAACAGGGGGCTATCAGCCCCAGCATTTT. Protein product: CASTTGGYQPQHF.

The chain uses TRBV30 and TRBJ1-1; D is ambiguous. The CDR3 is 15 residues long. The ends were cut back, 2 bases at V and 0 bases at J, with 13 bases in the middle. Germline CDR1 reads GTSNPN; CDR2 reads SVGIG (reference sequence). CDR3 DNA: TGTGCCTGGAGTCCTCCTGCGGTCTTGAACACTGAAGCTTTCTTT. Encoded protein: CAWSPPAVLNTEAFF.

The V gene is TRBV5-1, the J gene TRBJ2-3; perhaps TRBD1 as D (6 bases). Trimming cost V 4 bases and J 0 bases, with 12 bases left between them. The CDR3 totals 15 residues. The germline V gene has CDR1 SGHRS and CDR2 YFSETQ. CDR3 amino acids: CASSRGGASTDTQYF. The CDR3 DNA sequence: TGCGCCAGCAGCCGAGGGGGAGCTAGCACAGATACGCAGTATTTT.

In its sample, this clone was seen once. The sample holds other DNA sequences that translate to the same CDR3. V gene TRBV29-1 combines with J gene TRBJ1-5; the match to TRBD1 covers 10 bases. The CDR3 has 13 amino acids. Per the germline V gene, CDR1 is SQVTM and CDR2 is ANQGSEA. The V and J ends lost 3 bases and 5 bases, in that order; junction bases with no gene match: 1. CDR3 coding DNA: TGCAGCGTTGAGGGGACAGGGGATCAGCCCCAGCATTTT. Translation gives CSVEGTGDQPQHF.

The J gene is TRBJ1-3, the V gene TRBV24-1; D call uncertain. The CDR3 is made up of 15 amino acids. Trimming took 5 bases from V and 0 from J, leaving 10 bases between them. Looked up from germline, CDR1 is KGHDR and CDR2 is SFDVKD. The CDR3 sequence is CATSVRTLSGNTIYF. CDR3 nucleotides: TGTGCCACCAGTGTGAGAACCCTCTCTGGAAACACCATATATTTT.

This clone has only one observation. CDR3 sequence (DNA): TGTGCCAGCAGTTACTTAGGAGTCGCCGGCGGGGAGACCCAGTACTTC. Amino acid sequence: CASSYLGVAGGETQYF. The gene calls are TRBV6-5 and TRBJ2-5; D is perhaps TRBD2 (5 bases). Between the trimmed V and J ends, which lost 1 base and 5 bases, there was a span of 17 bases. This CDR3 has 16 residues. The germline CDR1 and CDR2 sequences are MNHEY and SVGAGI.

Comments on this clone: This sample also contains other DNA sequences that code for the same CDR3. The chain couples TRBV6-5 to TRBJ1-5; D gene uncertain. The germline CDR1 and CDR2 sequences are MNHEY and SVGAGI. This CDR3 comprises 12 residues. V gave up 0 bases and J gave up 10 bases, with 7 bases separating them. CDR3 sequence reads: CASSYSGGPQHF. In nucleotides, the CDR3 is TGTGCCAGCAGTTACTCGGGAGGACCCCAGCATTTT.

CDR3: CASSTRQGIQYF. In nucleotides, the CDR3 is TGTGCCAGTAGTACCCGACAGGGCATTCAGTACTTC. The chain joins TRBV19 to TRBJ2-4, with 7 positions matching TRBD1. Germline CDR1 and CDR2: LNHDA and SQIVND (reference sequence). Unmatched junction bases numbered 3, after V lost 4 bases and J lost 9 bases. The CDR3 contains 12 residues.

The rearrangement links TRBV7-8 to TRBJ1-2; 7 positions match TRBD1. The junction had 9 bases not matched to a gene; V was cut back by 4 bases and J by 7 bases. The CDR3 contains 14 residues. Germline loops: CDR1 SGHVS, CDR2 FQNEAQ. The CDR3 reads CASSSRDSLFGYTF. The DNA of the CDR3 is TGTGCCAGCAGCTCACGGGACAGCCTTTTTGGCTACACCTTC.

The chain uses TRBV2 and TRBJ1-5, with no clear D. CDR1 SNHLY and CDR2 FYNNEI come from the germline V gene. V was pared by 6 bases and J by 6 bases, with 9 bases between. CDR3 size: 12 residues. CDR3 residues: CASRAPLQPQHF. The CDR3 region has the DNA TGTGCCAGCAGGGCCCCTCTTCAGCCCCAGCATTTT.

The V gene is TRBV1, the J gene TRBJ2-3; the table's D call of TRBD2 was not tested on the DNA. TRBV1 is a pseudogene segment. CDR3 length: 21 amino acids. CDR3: CTSSQDKLAGARKISTDTQYF. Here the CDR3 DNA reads TGCACCAGCAGCCAAGATAAACTAGCGGGGGCCCGGAAGATTAGCACAGATACGCAGTATTTT.

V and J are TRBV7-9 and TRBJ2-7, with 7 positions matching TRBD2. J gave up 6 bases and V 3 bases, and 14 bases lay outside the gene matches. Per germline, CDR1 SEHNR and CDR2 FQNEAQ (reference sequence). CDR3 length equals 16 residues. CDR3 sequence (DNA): TGTGCCAGCAGCTTCGAGTTAGGGACCTCGGGGGGCGAGCAGTACTTC. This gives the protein CASSFELGTSGGEQYF.

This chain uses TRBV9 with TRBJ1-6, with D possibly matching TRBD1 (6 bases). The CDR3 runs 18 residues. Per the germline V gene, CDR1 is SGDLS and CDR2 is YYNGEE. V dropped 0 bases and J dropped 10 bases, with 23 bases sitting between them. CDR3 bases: TGTGCCAGCAGCGTAGATTTGGGAGGGGGGGGCGAGAGATCACCCCTCCACTTT. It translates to CASSVDLGGGGERSPLHF.